This T cell receptor beta chain was documented in a study of cytomegalovirus exposure and HLA in healthy donors. With 60 Vbeta and 13 Jbeta primers, the PCR was carried out. Authors' methods: Counted up in a later analysis, unique TCR beta chains came to about 80 million, with around 10 million shared. TCRdb's table, derived via immunoSEQ multiplex PCR, lists solely in-frame clones and lacks some. That table supplies the V and J calls and clone size; D and trimming were determined from the DNA. Of 150,000 to 200,000 clones in the sample, about 81% were seen once. At sampling all donors were nominally healthy, likely with unrecorded immune exposures. In germline, CDR1 is PRHDT, CDR2 FYEKMQ (reference sequence). Trimming removed 5 bases at V and 6 bases at J, with 25 bases between. CDR3 length: 18 amino acids.

This receptor was obtained from a woman younger than 35 in good health and CMV-seronegative. The sequencing sample was made of PBMCs. This chain links TRBV13 with TRBJ2-2, with TRBD1 as a possible D gene (6 bases). Here the CDR3 reads CASSVLGDTIRIAGELFF. CDR3 bases: TGTGCCAGCAGCGTTTTAGGGGACACAATACGAATCGCCGGGGAGCTGTTTTTT.